The present entry profiles one T cell receptor beta chain with its context. This clone's antigen is unknown. Base qualities were left out, and no much larger clone turns up one base away. TCRbeta CDR3 regions were amplified from genomic DNA by means of the immunoSEQ Assay, a bias-controlled multiplex PCR. Per the source publication's procedure: The number of nucleated cells in each sample was estimated from the amplification of reference gene primers within the assay. To quantify the absolute abundance of each unique TCRbeta CDR3 rearrangement, sequence reads were collapsed and filtered. For each sample, productive Simpson clonality was calculated as the square root of Simpson's diversity index over productive rearrangements. TCRdb provides this immuneACCESS table in a form limited to in-frame rearrangements. Some clones are lacking; in checked studies, under half of them reflect an unresolved V gene, and why the rest are absent is not known. V and J calls and clone size are copied from that table; D and trimming were computed from the DNA. The sample table shows some 130,000 clones, and roughly four fifths are seen once. The top ten constitute 2.4% of the sample.

Participants in the prospective study were enrolled through a virtual design, were aged roughly 18 to 95 years, and lived in 24 United States geographic areas. To assign participants to cohorts, the prospective study relied on clinical history that participants themselves reported in a screening survey and a study questionnaire. In the prospective study, whole blood, serum and a nasopharyngeal or oropharyngeal swab were collected from each participant by mobile phlebotomists. Over an approximately 2-month period, participants in the prospective study had the option of providing additional blood draws and questionnaires. Before DNA extraction, blood samples from the prospective study were shipped at room temperature or frozen. From the cysteine through the phenylalanine, the CDR3 covers 15 amino acids. Just CDR3 DNA is preserved here, 45 bases in frame from base 1. Deletion took 2 bases off V and 2 bases off J, with a span of 10 bases between the germline ends.

The sample comes from a study of blood T cell repertoires in COVID-19 (dated by TCRdb to about 2020). Context from the whole study: Collaborator samples came from the United States, Italy and Spain and covered acute and convalescent phases of COVID-19. Where HLA class I and class II types were available, the types were taken from metadata supplied by the sample provider, not from assay-based typing. A de-identified subject ID, COVID-19 status, age in years and sex were almost always included in the sample metadata. The dataset comprised deeply sampled blood TCRbeta repertoires from subjects exposed to, actively infected with, or recovered from COVID-19. Samples came from the ongoing ImmuneRACE study (first 160 participants) plus 1,254 subjects from 6 global collaborators. The material from the prospective study consisted of cDNA or gDNA derived from T cells, B-cell-depleted T cells, or PBMCs. The repertoires were released in a freely available public database intended as a resource for research on the immune response to SARS-CoV-2. What the study reported, not specific to this receptor: Clinical and demographic metadata were provided uncurated, with the amount varying by source and participant.

This TCR was recovered from a man aged 35-49 years with acute COVID-19. Sequencing was carried out using PBMCs or T cells enriched from blood (not recorded which). The sequence is built from TRBV23-1 and TRBJ1-5; confidence is insufficient to name the D gene. TRBV23-1 is annotated as an ORF whose role is uncertain. The encoded CDR3 is CASSQRRARNQPQHF. The bases read TGCGCCAGCAGTCAAAGGAGGGCGCGCAATCAGCCCCAGCATTTT.